This TCR beta chain was retrieved from a study of blood T cell repertoires in COVID-19. Whole-study context: The origin of the acute and convalescent COVID-19 samples was the United States, Italy and Spain. The cDNA or gDNA used as material had been derived from T cells, B-cell-depleted T cells, or PBMCs.

In the authors' workflow: Scientists estimated how many nucleated cells there were by amplifying reference gene primers. Sequencing used immunoSEQ multiplex PCR; TCRdb keeps in-frame clones, though not all of them. The D gene and trimming were derived from the DNA, and the V and J assignments and clone size from that table. The sample has around 260,000 clones, approximately 83% seen once; the top ten hold approximately 9%. The CDR3 extends over 14 amino acids. Per germline, CDR1 SGDLS and CDR2 YYNGEE. Unmatched junction bases numbered 0, after V lost 0 bases and J lost 5 bases. This sequence joins TRBV9 and TRBJ2-7; TRBD2 aligns across 12 bases. The receptor comes from a woman aged 45-60 years who had recovered from COVID-19. Sequencing was carried out using peripheral blood. CDR3: CASSVGLAGDEQYF. The CDR3, as DNA: TGTGCCAGCAGCGTAGGACTAGCGGGAGACGAGCAGTACTTC. Filled out from reference TRBV9 and TRBJ2-7, the complete variable domain reads DSGVTQTPKHLITATGQRVTLRCSPRSGDLSVYWYQQSLDQGLQFLIQYYNGEERAKGNILERFSAQQFPDLHSELNLSSLELGDSALYFCASSVGLAGDEQYFGPGTRLTVT.